The 8 T cell receptor beta chains below were found in one sample sequenced in a study of T cell responses to AZD1222 COVID-19 vaccine (TCRdb year 2021). Library generation was performed with the immunoSEQ multiplex PCR assay. TCRdb took this table from immuneACCESS and kept in-frame rearrangements with V and J called. Such tables lack part of the clones; where checked against another copy, unresolved V genes explain under half of the gap, and the rest is unexplained. The sample yields fewer than 200,000 clones; about 89% were counted once. The ten largest account for 1.6% of the sample. The time point tag for this specimen amounts to: baseline before first vaccination. Here the sequenced sample was peripheral blood, taken on day 0 of AZD1222 vaccination. Receptors were obtained from an adult in good health.

This chain connects TRBV2 to TRBJ1-1; 9 nucleotides agree with TRBD1. Trimming took 8 bases from V and 5 from J; bases not matched to a gene: 12. The CDR3 runs to 15 residues. Germline V lookup: CDR1 SNHLY, CDR2 FYNNEI. The CDR3 region has the DNA TGTGCCAGCCGGAGCCCCACCGGACAGGGGACTGAAGCTTTCTTT. Translation: CASRSPTGQGTEAFF.

This chain joins TRBV19 and TRBJ2-1; D may be TRBD1 (6 bases). V gave up 6 bases and J gave up 2 bases, with 17 bases separating them. The V gene's germline CDR1 is LNHDA and CDR2 SQIVND (reference sequence). The CDR3 consists of 16 residues. The CDR3 protein is CASSYTGLRPYNEQFF. The CDR3 nucleotides read TGTGCCAGTAGCTATACAGGGTTAAGGCCCTACAATGAGCAGTTCTTC.

A few counts support this clone. J is TRBJ1-1 and V is TRBV3-1 (or the pseudogene TRBV3-2); the D gene is possibly TRBD1 (6 bases). Germline lookup yields CDR1 LGHDT and CDR2 YNNKEL (reference sequence). V gave up 5 bases and J gave up 1 base, with 8 bases separating them. The CDR3 contains 13 residues. CDR3: CASSRGWNTEAFF. In DNA form, the CDR3 reads TGTGCCAGCAGCAGGGGGTGGAACACTGAAGCTTTCTTT.

This clone was counted many times. CDR3 nucleotides: TGTGCCAGCAGCAAAGGGGGACTAGCGGGCTACAATGAGCAGTTCTTC. This codes for CASSKGGLAGYNEQFF. V and J are TRBV21-1 and TRBJ2-1; TRBD2, the D gene given by the table, was not confirmed from the DNA. TRBV21-1 is a listed pseudogene. This CDR3 spans 16 amino acids.

J is TRBJ1-5 and V is TRBV2; the D gene is possibly TRBD1 (6 bases). The CDR3 runs 15 residues. Germline V gene lookup returns CDR1 SNHLY and CDR2 FYNNEI. V lost 7 bases and J 3 bases, leaving 16 bases between the germline ends. CDR3 residues: CASNPEGGPNQPQHF. DNA of the CDR3: TGTGCCAGCAACCCTGAGGGGGGGCCCAATCAGCCCCAGCATTTT.

V is TRBV10-1 and J is TRBJ2-3; 11 bases line up with TRBD2. Germline V gene lookup returns CDR1 WNHNN and CDR2 SYGVQD (reference sequence). This CDR3 has 16 amino acids. Trimming removed 1 base from V and 4 bases from J; junction bases left unmatched: 4. The CDR3 protein is CASSEFSGGAADTQYF. The CDR3 DNA follows: TGCGCCAGCAGTGAGTTTAGCGGGGGGGCCGCAGATACGCAGTATTTT.

The rearrangement joins TRBV11-2 to TRBJ2-7; possible D gene TRBD1, 6 bases. CDR3 length equals 15 residues. V lost 2 bases, J lost 3 bases, and 14 bases lay in between. Germline CDR1 SGHAT, CDR2 FQNNGV. The CDR3 spells CASSLLGGAGYEQYF. The DNA of the CDR3 is TGTGCCAGCAGCTTATTAGGGGGTGCGGGCTACGAGCAGTACTTC.

The CDR3 is CASSYSKNTEAFF. The CDR3 DNA reads as TGTGCCAGCAGTTACAGTAAGAACACTGAAGCTTTCTTT. The gene calls are TRBV6-2 or TRBV6-3 and TRBJ1-1; the D is unclear. The CDR3 runs to 13 residues. Looked up from germline, CDR1 is MNHEY and CDR2 is SVGEGT. Trimming pared 2 bases from V and 1 base from J, leaving 5 bases between.